The sample holds many counts of the clone carrying this TCR beta chain. What it binds is unknown. V gave up 8 bases and J gave up 6 bases; unmatched junction bases: 8. This CDR3 has 14 residues. The germline CDR1 and CDR2 sequences are MDHEN and SYDVKM. These data originate in a study of neurological immune-mediated disorders. Study-level points and caveats: Private repertoires in all groups were suggested by the absence of shared CDR3 amino acid sequences among expanded clones across subjects.

The authors produced cDNA by 5'RACE using 10-nucleotide random UMIs. MiXCR was run by TCRdb on the 5' RACE reads, yielding one entry per CDR3 protein. The sample contains under 80,000 distinct CDR3 sequences, less than 15% of which appear only once. The specimen sequenced was PBMCs. The V call is TRBV28, the J call TRBJ2-2; 8 bases fit TRBD2. The sequence was obtained from a woman aged 50 to 60 in good health. CDR3 in DNA: TGTGCCAGCCACGCGTCCGGGGGGGCCGGGGAGCTGTTTTTT. Translating it yields CASHASGGAGELFF.